This TCR beta chain derives from a study of blood T cell repertoires in COVID-19. Sequencing was performed with immunoSEQ multiplex PCR; in TCRdb, only in-frame clones are kept and a portion is missing. The profile shows about 280,000 clones, 88% of them singletons. Deletions cut 1 base from V and 0 bases from J, with 14 bases between. The CDR3 is 16 residues long. Germline V CDR1 and CDR2: SQVTM, ANQGSEA. Input material: peripheral blood. J is TRBJ2-3 and V is TRBV29-1; D not certain. This clonotype was sampled from a woman aged 25 to 39 with COVID-19, enrolled during active disease. The CDR3 DNA is TGCAGCGTTGAAGTCCGTCCCAGCGCTAGCACAGATACGCAGTATTTT. It specifies CSVEVRPSASTDTQYF.